Sequencing of this T cell receptor (beta chain) was carried out in a study of persistence of HIV-infected CD4 T cells. At the level of the study: CD4+ T cells responding to CMV or HIV-1 Gag were isolated.

Germline V lookup: CDR1 ENHRY, CDR2 SYGVKD. The trim removed 4 bases at V and 4 bases at J, leaving 4 bases unmatched. The CDR3 is 15 residues long. As concerns this clone: Its matching antigen is unknown.

The stimulus was lysate of CMV-infected fibroblasts, around 10 ug/mL. Sorted nonresponding memory CD4+ T cells were CD40L-negative, CD69-negative, CD45RO-high. The libraries were made with immunoSEQ version 4 in survey mode. TCRdb's table, derived via immunoSEQ multiplex PCR, lists solely in-frame clones and lacks some. The sample shows over 30,000 clones, 82% of them seen only once. The source of this sequence is an adult woman with HIV who was CMV-seropositive. This sequence joins TRBV10-3 and TRBJ2-3; 11 bases are shared with TRBD2. Source: CD4+ T cells sorted from PBMCs after approximately 19-hour stimulation, taken from a patient who received antiretroviral therapy. This CDR3 reads CAISGTSGPPDTQYF. Here the CDR3 DNA reads TGTGCCATCAGTGGGACTAGCGGGCCCCCAGATACGCAGTATTTT.